These T cell receptor beta chains were read from a single sample in a study of blood T cell repertoires in COVID-19. Only in-frame clones appear in the TCRdb table, and some are missing; sequencing was by immunoSEQ multiplex PCR. The sample comprises 300,000 to 400,000 clones, about 86% of which are singletons, and 4% to 5% rests with the top ten. The sequencing input was PBMCs or T cells enriched from blood (not recorded which). The receptors come from a woman aged 40 to 50 with acute COVID-19. Each CDR3 is given with its conserved first and last residue. Each record gives: CDR3 protein, clone size, V gene. Expanded clones are given a class, and other clones once, few, many or no size at all.

CDR3 protein: CASSRQGDYGYTF
clone size: NA
V gene: TRBV18

CDR3 protein: CASSQTPNSNQPQHF
clone size: NA
V gene: TRBV3-1/TRBV3-2

CDR3 protein: CASSQGLGQGTYEQYF
clone size: NA
V gene: TRBV3-1/TRBV3-2

CDR3 protein: CASSPQGQGNQPQHF
clone size: once
V gene: TRBV7-8

CDR3 protein: CASSDYTEAFF
clone size: few
V gene: TRBV5-1

CDR3 protein: CASSSEIPTAYNEQFF
clone size: NA
V gene: TRBV7-9

CDR3 protein: CASSDWAGGRTDTQYF
clone size: NA
V gene: TRBV6-1

CDR3 protein: CASSSEDTQYF
clone size: NA
V gene: TRBV5-1

CDR3 protein: CASSGQGGETQYF
clone size: NA
V gene: TRBV2

CDR3 protein: CASSRSGSGNEQYF
clone size: NA
V gene: TRBV7-6

CDR3 protein: CASSSYGGQNTEAFF
clone size: NA
V gene: TRBV7-9

CDR3 protein: CASSFPLDNYGYTF
clone size: NA
V gene: TRBV7-9

CDR3 protein: CASSSSPGSYNEQFF
clone size: NA
V gene: TRBV27